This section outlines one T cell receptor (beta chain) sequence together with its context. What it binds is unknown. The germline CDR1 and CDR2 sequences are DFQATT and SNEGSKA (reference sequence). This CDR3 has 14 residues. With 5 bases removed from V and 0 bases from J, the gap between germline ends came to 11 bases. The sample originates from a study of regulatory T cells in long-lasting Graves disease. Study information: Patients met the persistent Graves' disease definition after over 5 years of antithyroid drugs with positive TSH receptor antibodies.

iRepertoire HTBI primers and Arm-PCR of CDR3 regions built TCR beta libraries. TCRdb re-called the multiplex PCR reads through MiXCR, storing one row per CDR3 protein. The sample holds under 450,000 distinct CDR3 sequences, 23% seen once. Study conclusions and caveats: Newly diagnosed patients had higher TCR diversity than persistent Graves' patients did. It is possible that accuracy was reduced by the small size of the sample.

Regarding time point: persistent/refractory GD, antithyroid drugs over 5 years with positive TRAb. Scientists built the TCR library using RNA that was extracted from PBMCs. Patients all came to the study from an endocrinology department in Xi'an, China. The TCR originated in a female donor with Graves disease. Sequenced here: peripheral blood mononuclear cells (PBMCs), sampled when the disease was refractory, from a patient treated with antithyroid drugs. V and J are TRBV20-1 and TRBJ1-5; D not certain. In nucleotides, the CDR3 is TGCAGTGCTGCCCGCATTTATAGCAATCAGCCCCAGCATTTT. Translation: CSAARIYSNQPQHF.